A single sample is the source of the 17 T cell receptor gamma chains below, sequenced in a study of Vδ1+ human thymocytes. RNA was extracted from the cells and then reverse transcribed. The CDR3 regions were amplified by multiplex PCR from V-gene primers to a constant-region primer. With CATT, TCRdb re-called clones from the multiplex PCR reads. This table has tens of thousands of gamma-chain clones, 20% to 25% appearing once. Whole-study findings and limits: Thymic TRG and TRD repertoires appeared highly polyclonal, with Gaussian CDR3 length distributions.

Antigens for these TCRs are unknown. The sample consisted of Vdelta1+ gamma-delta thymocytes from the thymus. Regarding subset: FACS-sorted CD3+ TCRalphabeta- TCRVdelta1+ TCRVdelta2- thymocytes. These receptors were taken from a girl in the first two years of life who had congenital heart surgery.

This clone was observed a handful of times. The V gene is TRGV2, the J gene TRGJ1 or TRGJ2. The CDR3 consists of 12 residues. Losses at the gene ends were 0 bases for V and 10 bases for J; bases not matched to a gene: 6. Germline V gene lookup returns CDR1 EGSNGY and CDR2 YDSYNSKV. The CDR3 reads CATWDGVGKKLF. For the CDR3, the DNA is TGTGCCACCTGGGACGGGGTCGGAAAGAAACTCTTT.

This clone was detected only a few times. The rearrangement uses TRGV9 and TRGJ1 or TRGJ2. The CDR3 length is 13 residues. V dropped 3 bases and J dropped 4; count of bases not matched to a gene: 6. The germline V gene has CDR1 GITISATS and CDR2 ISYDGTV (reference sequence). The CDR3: CALWERGYYKKLF. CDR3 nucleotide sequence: TGTGCCTTGTGGGAGCGGGGGTATTATAAGAAACTCTTT.

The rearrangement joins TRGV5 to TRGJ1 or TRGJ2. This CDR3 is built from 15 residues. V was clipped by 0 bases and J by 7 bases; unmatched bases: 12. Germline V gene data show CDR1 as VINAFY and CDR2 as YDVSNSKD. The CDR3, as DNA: TGTGCCACCTGGGACAGGGATGGAGAATGGTATAAGAAACTCTTT. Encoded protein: CATWDRDGEWYKKLF.

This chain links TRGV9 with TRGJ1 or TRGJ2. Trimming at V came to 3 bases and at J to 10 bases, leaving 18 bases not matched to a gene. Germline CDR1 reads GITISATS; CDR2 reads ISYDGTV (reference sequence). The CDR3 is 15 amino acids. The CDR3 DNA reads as TGTGCCTTGTGGGAGCCCGACCGGCTTATTAAGAAGAAACTCTTT. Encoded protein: CALWEPDRLIKKKLF.

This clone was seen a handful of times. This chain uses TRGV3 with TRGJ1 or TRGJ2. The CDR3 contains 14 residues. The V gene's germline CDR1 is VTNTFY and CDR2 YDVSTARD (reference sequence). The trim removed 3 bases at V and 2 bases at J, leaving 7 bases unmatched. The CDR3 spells CATWDVVDYYKKLF. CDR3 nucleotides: TGTGCCACCTGGGACGTTGTCGATTATTATAAGAAACTCTTT.

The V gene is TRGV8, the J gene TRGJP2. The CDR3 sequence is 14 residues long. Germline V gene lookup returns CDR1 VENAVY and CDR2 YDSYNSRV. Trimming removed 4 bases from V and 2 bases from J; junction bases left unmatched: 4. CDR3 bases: TGTGCCACCTGGGAGAGAAGTAGTGATTGGATCAAGACGTTT. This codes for CATWERSSDWIKTF.

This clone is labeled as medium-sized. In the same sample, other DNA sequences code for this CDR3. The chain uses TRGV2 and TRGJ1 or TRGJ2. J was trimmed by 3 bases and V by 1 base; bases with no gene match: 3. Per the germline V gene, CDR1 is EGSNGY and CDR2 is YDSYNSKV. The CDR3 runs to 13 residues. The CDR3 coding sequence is TGTGCCACCTGGGACGGACTTTATTATAAGAAACTCTTT. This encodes CATWDGLYYKKLF.

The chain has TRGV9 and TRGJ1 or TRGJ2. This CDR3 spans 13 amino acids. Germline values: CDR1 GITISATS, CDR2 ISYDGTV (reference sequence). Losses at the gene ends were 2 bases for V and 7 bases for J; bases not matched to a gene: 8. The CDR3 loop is CALWEAPFYKKLF. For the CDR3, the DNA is TGTGCCTTGTGGGAGGCCCCTTTCTATAAGAAACTCTTT.

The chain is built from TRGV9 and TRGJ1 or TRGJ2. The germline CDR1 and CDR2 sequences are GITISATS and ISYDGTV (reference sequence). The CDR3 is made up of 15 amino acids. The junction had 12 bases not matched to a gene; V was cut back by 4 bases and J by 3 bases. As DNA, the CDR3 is TGTGCCTTGTGGGACTCGTCCCCCTTTTATTATAAGAAACTCTTT. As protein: CALWDSSPFYYKKLF.

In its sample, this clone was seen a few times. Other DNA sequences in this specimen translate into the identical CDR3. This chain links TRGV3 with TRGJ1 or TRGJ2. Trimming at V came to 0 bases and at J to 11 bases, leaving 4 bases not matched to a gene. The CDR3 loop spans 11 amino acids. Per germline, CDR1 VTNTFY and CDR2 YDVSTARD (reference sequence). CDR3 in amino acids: CATWDRPQKLF. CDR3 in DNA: TGTGCCACCTGGGACAGGCCGCAGAAACTCTTT.

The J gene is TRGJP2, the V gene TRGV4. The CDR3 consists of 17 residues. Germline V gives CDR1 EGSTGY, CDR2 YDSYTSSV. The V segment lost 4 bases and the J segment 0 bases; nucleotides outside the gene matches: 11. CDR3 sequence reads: CATWEDPLYSSDWIKTF. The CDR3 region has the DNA TGTGCCACCTGGGAAGACCCCTTGTATAGTAGTGATTGGATCAAGACGTTT.

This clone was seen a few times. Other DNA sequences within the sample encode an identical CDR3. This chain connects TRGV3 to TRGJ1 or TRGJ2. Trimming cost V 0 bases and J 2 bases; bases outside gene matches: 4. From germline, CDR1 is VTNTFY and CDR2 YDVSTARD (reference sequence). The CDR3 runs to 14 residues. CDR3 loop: CATWDRRYYYKKLF. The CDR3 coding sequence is TGTGCCACCTGGGACAGGCGTTATTATTATAAGAAACTCTTT.

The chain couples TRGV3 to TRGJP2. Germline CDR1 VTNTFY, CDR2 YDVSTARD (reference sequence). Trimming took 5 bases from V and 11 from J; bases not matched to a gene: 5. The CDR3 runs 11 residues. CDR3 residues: CATWGPWIKTF. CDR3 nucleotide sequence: TGTGCCACCTGGGGTCCCTGGATCAAGACGTTT.

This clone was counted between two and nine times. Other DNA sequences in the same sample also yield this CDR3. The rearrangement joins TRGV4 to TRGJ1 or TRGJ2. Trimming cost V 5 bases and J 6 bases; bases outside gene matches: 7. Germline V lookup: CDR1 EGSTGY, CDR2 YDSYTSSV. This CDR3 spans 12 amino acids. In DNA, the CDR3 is TGTGCCACCTGGGGTGGAGGTTATAAGAAACTCTTT. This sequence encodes CATWGGGYKKLF.

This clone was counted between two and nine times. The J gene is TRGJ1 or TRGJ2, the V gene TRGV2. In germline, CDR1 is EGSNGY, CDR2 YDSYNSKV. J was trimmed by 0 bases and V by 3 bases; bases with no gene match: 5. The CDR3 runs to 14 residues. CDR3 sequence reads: CATWDSQNYYKKLF. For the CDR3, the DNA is TGTGCCACCTGGGACTCCCAGAATTATTATAAGAAACTCTTT.

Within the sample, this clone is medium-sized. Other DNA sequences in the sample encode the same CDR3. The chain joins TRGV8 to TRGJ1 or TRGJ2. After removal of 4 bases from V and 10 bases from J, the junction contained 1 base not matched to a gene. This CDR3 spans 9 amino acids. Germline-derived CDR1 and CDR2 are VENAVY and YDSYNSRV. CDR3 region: CATWDKKLF. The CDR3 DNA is TGTGCCACCTGGGACAAGAAACTCTTT.

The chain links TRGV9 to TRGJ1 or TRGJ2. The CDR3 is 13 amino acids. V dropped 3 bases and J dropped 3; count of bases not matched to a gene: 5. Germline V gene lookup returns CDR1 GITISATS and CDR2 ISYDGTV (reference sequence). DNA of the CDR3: TGTGCCTTGTGGGAGCATCTTTATTATAAGAAACTCTTT. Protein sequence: CALWEHLYYKKLF.